This section outlines one T cell receptor beta chain sequence together with its context. Its target is unknown. This CDR3 contains 14 residues. From germline, CDR1 is SNHLY and CDR2 FYNNEI. From its re-call of the 5' RACE reads, TCRdb lists each CDR3 protein once, without DNA. In all, the sample yields 150,000 or so distinct CDR3 sequences. These data belong to a study of T cells expressing NK-cell markers. The study's findings and limits: HCMV specificity of the expanded NKG2C+ T cell clones stayed unclear. The CD3+CD56-NKG2C+ fraction of a few donors was also led by these clonotypes.

The clonotype originates from a woman between 18 and 69 years old in good health. The genes are TRBV2 and TRBJ2-2. Specimen: blood T cells: a sorted CD56 or NKG2C T cell subset, CD4+ or CD8+ T cells, or bulk PBMC T cells (not recorded which). The CDR3 loop is CASSRVGWTGELFF.